Listed below are T cell receptor beta chains from one sample, sequenced in a study of early T cells in non-severe SARS-CoV-2 infection. One entry per CDR3 protein results from TCRdb running MiXCR on the 5' RACE reads. This sample has about 21,000 distinct CDR3 sequences; 4.5% to 6% occur once, and the top ten carry 14%. This specimen consisted of whole blood, obtained at baseline. Receptors originate from an adult who was a healthcare worker with PCR-confirmed SARS-CoV-2 infection or an uninfected control (not recorded which). Each CDR3 is given with its conserved first and last residue. The order of the fields is D gene, V gene, clone size, J gene, CDR3 DNA, CDR3 protein. The D gene is left open where the match is weak. Not all rows give a size; the values are once, few, many and, for expanded clones, a class.

>TRBD1|TRBV11-2|.|TRBJ1-1
TGTGCCAGCAGCGTACAGGGGAGAGCTTTCTTT
CASSVQGRAFF
>.|TRBV11-2|many|TRBJ2-2
TGTGCCAGCACCTTCGTGCCCGGGCGGAACACCGGGGAGCTGTTTTTT
CASTFVPGRNTGELFF
>.|TRBV4-2|many|TRBJ1-6
TGTGCCAGCAGCCAAGGATCCCAGAGTAATTCACCCCTCCACTTT
CASSQGSQSNSPLHF
>TRBD1|TRBV2|few|TRBJ2-1
TGTGCCAGCTGGGACAGTTTAGGCGATGAGCAGTTCTTC
CASWDSLGDEQFF
>.|TRBV19|few|TRBJ1-4
TGTGCCAGTAGTATTAGTCAGTCTGAAAAACTGTTTTTT
CASSISQSEKLFF
>.|TRBV10-3|few|TRBJ1-2
TGTGCCATCAGTTATGGACGAACCCAAGCTAACTATGGCTACACCTTC
CAISYGRTQANYGYTF
>TRBD1|TRBV6-2/TRBV6-3|.|TRBJ2-7
TGTGCCAGCAGTTACTCGCCGGGACAGGGCTCCTACGAGCAGTACTTC
CASSYSPGQGSYEQYF
>.|TRBV10-1|few|TRBJ1-1
TGCGCCAGCAGTGAGGCGGGGGAGGCAGCTGAAGCTTTCTTT
CASSEAGEAAEAFF
>TRBD2|TRBV29-1|.|TRBJ2-3
TGCAGCGTTAGACTAGCGGGGTTGACAGATACGCAGTATTTT
CSVRLAGLTDTQYF
>.|TRBV24-1|many|TRBJ2-1
TGTGCCACCAGTGAGGACAATGAGCAGTTCTTC
CATSEDNEQFF
>.|TRBV12-3/TRBV12-4|many|TRBJ1-5
TGTGCCAGCAGCCCCGGGGCGCAGCAGCCCCAGCATTTT
CASSPGAQQPQHF
>TRBD1|TRBV4-2|many|TRBJ1-1
TGTGCCAGCAGCCAGTCAGACAGGGGGATGAACACTGAAGCTTTCTTT
CASSQSDRGMNTEAFF
>.|TRBV12-3/TRBV12-4|few|TRBJ2-1
TGTGCCAGCAGTTTTTGGGGCGATGAGCAGTTCTTC
CASSFWGDEQFF
>.|TRBV27|many|TRBJ2-3
TGTGCCAGCAGTATCGACCTGGCAGATACGCAGTATTTT
CASSIDLADTQYF
>TRBD1|TRBV18|many|TRBJ1-2
TGTGCCAGCTCACCCTCGACAGGGACCTATGGCTACACCTTC
CASSPSTGTYGYTF
>TRBD2|TRBV29-1|.|TRBJ2-1
TGCAGCGTCGGGGGGACTGGGAATGAGCAGTTCTTC
CSVGGTGNEQFF
>TRBD1|TRBV4-3|many|TRBJ1-5
TGCGCCAGCAGCCAATGGACAGGGTTAAGCAATCAGCCCCAGCATTTT
CASSQWTGLSNQPQHF
>.|TRBV7-6|few|TRBJ1-5
TGTGCCAGCAGCTGGACAGACCGACAGCCCCAGCATTTT
CASSWTDRQPQHF
>.|TRBV11-2|.|TRBJ2-7
TGTGCCAGCAGCTCGGGATTCTCCTACGAGCAGTACTTC
CASSSGFSYEQYF
>.|TRBV3-1|many|TRBJ2-7
TGTGCCAGCAGCCAAGACCCTTCGTCCATGACCCGGCAGTACTTC
CASSQDPSSMTRQYF
>.|TRBV20-1|many|TRBJ2-5
TGCAGTGCTAGACTACAAGAGACCCAGTACTTC
CSARLQETQYF
>.|TRBV29-1|many|TRBJ2-1
TGCAGCGTTGAAGGGGCCTCAAACTACAATGAGCAGTTCTTC
CSVEGASNYNEQFF
>.|TRBV5-1|.|TRBJ1-5
TGCGCCAGCAGCTTGGACGGGGGAAATCAGCCCCAGCATTTT
CASSLDGGNQPQHF
>.|TRBV9|few|TRBJ2-3
TGTGCCAGCAGCGGAAGTAGGGGGGATACGCAGTATTTT
CASSGSRGDTQYF
>.|TRBV27|many|TRBJ1-5
TGTGCCAGCAGTTTATCCGGGAACGAGCAGCCCCAGCATTTT
CASSLSGNEQPQHF
>TRBD1|TRBV6-1|few|TRBJ1-5
TGTGCCAGCAGTGAACAGGGGGGGCATCAGCCCCAGCATTTT
CASSEQGGHQPQHF
>.|TRBV12-5|.|TRBJ1-4
TGTGCTAGTGGTTTGGGGGCGACTAATGAAAAACTGTTTTTT
CASGLGATNEKLFF
>TRBD1|TRBV2|.|TRBJ2-7
TGTGCCAGCAGTGAAGTTGGGACAGGGGACCGCAGTTCCTACGAGCAGTACTTC
CASSEVGTGDRSSYEQYF
>.|TRBV11-1|many|TRBJ1-2
TGTGCCAGCAGCAACGCATCTTCAGGGAGATTGTATGGCTACACCTTC
CASSNASSGRLYGYTF
>.|TRBV12-3/TRBV12-4|many|TRBJ1-5
TGTGCCAGCAGCCACTCCCGTCAAGGGGAGAATCAGCCCCAGCATTTT
CASSHSRQGENQPQHF
>.|TRBV27|.|TRBJ2-3
TGTGCCAGCAGTTCGAGCGCAGATACGCAGTATTTT
CASSSSADTQYF
>.|TRBV7-8|many|TRBJ1-2
TGTGCCAGCAGCTCCCATCTTCTAGACGGATATGGCTACACCTTC
CASSSHLLDGYGYTF
>.|TRBV19|.|TRBJ1-4
TGTGCCAGTAGTATAGGGGGGGCACGGGAAAAACTGTTTTTT
CASSIGGAREKLFF
>.|TRBV29-1|few|TRBJ2-2
TGCAGCGTTGCGTCCGGGGCGGTAACCGGGGAGCTGTTTTTT
CSVASGAVTGELFF
>.|TRBV12-3/TRBV12-4|.|TRBJ2-7
TGTGCCAGCAGTTTAGAGGGTTACGAGCAGTACTTC
CASSLEGYEQYF
>TRBD1|TRBV12-3/TRBV12-4|many|TRBJ1-1
TGTGCCAGCAGCCCACCCATGGACAGGGGTACAGCTTTCTTT
CASSPPMDRGTAFF
>.|TRBV9|few|TRBJ1-4
TGTGCCAGCAGCATATCCGGGACCCCTAATGAAAAACTGTTTTTT
CASSISGTPNEKLFF
>.|TRBV12-3/TRBV12-4|.|TRBJ1-1
TGTGCCAGCACCTGGGGCGAGAGAGCTTTCTTT
CASTWGERAFF
>.|TRBV12-5|few|TRBJ2-4
TGTGCTAGTGGTTTGGTAAGGGGGGCCAAAAACATTCAGTACTTC
CASGLVRGAKNIQYF
>.|TRBV7-3|many|TRBJ2-2
TGTGCCAGCAGCTTAACGTCGGGACTTCAGTCCTGGCTGTTTTTT
CASSLTSGLQSWLFF
>TRBD2|TRBV28|many|TRBJ2-2
TGTGCCAGCAGTTCCCCCTTCCTAGCGGTGAACACCGGGGAGCTGTTTTTT
CASSSPFLAVNTGELFF
>.|TRBV4-3|few|TRBJ2-1
TGCGCCAGCAGCCCTAATTTATACAATGAGCAGTTCTTC
CASSPNLYNEQFF
>TRBD2|TRBV6-4|.|TRBJ2-3
TGTGCCAGCAGCGCTAGCGGGGGTGAAGATACGCAGTATTTT
CASSASGGEDTQYF
>.|TRBV7-6|many|TRBJ1-1
TGTGCCAGCAGCGCAGCCTTGAACACTGAAGCTTTCTTT
CASSAALNTEAFF
>.|TRBV6-2/TRBV6-3|many|TRBJ2-2
TGTGCCAGCAGTCTTAGGGGCGGCAGCACCGGGGAGCTGTTTTTT
CASSLRGGSTGELFF
>.|TRBV7-9|.|TRBJ1-3
TGTGCCAGCAGCAGACCGGGCCCGTACTCTGGAAACACCATATATTTT
CASSRPGPYSGNTIYF
>.|TRBV2|many|TRBJ1-5
TGTGCCAGCAGTGAAACTAGGGGGAGGGCCAATCAGCCCCAGCATTTT
CASSETRGRANQPQHF
>TRBD1|TRBV6-2/TRBV6-3|many|TRBJ2-7
TGTGCCAGCTCTTACGGACGGGACAGGGGGGGCTACGAGCAGTACTTC
CASSYGRDRGGYEQYF
>.|TRBV11-1|.|TRBJ2-1
TGTGCCAGCAGCTTAGTGGCAGGTATCAACAATGAGCAGTTCTTC
CASSLVAGINNEQFF
>TRBD2|TRBV7-8|many|TRBJ2-7
TGTGCCAGCAGCTTAAGATGGGGCGGGAGCTACGAGCAGTACTTC
CASSLRWGGSYEQYF
>.|TRBV20-1|.|TRBJ2-3
TGCAGTGCTAGAGATGTCGTCACAGATACGCAGTATTTT
CSARDVVTDTQYF
>.|TRBV7-2|.|TRBJ1-4
TGTGCCAGCAGCCCCGGCGGAGGCCTCAGGTTTGAAAAACTGTTTTTT
CASSPGGGLRFEKLFF
>.|TRBV28|many|TRBJ2-7
TGTGCTTTACAGGGCCCAAACTCCTACGAGCAGTACTTC
CALQGPNSYEQYF
>TRBD1|TRBV2|few|TRBJ2-3
TGTGCCAGCTTCGACAGGGGCAGTACAGATACGCAGTATTTT
CASFDRGSTDTQYF
>.|TRBV20-1|many|TRBJ1-6
TGCAGTGCTAGAGGGGGAACTCAGGGGAGGCCCAATTCACCCCTCCACTTT
CSARGGTQGRPNSPLHF
>.|TRBV6-6|many|TRBJ2-1
TGTGCCAGCAGTTACTCTAGCGACCACAATGAGCAGTTCTTC
CASSYSSDHNEQFF
>TRBD2|TRBV7-3|many|TRBJ2-1
TGTGCCAGCAGCTTAATGGCTAGCGGGGTACTTAATGAGCAGTTCTTC
CASSLMASGVLNEQFF